This T cell receptor beta chain was captured in a study of shared clonotypes between healthy human individuals. The naive CD8 subset, CD45RO-negative cells positively selected for CCR7, excluded terminally differentiated effector memory CD45RA+ cells. Produced via immunoSEQ multiplex PCR; TCRdb's table is partial and in-frame only. Among around 600,000 clones listed, approximately 95% were seen once. The sequenced material came from naive CD8+ T cells sorted from blood. The receptor was derived from a woman aged 30 to 39 in good health.

The CDR3 DNA reads as TGTGCCAGCAGCCTCGGGACTAGCGGGACCTACGAGCAGTACTTC. It is translated as CASSLGTSGTYEQYF. This sequence joins TRBV9 and TRBJ2-7, with 13 bases matching TRBD2. The CDR3 runs to 15 residues. The ends lost 4 bases at V and 2 bases at J; junction bases unmatched: 3. Germline-derived CDR1 and CDR2 are SGDLS and YYNGEE.